Below, 8 T cell receptor beta chains from the same sample are listed, as sequenced in a study of cytomegalovirus exposure and HLA in healthy donors. Use of 60 Vbeta and 13 Jbeta primers characterized the PCR. Method: immunoSEQ multiplex PCR; TCRdb's copy keeps in-frame clones and lacks some. This table holds some 120,000 clones, 70% to 80% found once. The sample taken for sequencing was PBMCs. The receptor source for this set is a woman aged 18-35 years in good health and CMV-seropositive.

The V call is TRBV10-1, the J call TRBJ2-3; 7 nucleotides agree with TRBD2. V lost 4 bases and J lost 4; bases outside the gene matches: 2. The CDR3 totals 13 residues. Germline loops: CDR1 WNHNN, CDR2 SYGVQD (reference sequence). This chain's CDR3 is CASSGLAADTQYF. As DNA, the CDR3 is TGCGCCAGCAGTGGACTAGCAGCAGATACGCAGTATTTT.

The chain combines TRBV21-1 with TRBJ1-5; TRBD1, the table's D call, was not compared with the DNA. TRBV21-1 is reported as a pseudogene. The length of the CDR3 is 19 residues. The CDR3 here is CASSETGTGDLFSNQPQHF. The CDR3 bases are TGTGCCAGCAGCGAAACCGGGACAGGGGACCTATTTAGCAATCAGCCCCAGCATTTT.

This chain joins TRBV19 and TRBJ2-3; 9 bases agree with TRBD1. In germline, CDR1 is LNHDA, CDR2 SQIVND (reference sequence). Germline trimming cut 5 bases from V and 3 bases from J; bases unmatched to any gene: 12. The CDR3 sequence is 17 residues long. CDR3: CASSVSLVGTGTDTQYF. CDR3 DNA: TGTGCCAGTAGTGTCTCCCTTGTCGGGACAGGGACAGATACGCAGTATTTT.

The chain links TRBV19 to TRBJ1-5, with D maybe TRBD1 (6 bases). The CDR3 extends over 17 amino acids. Germline CDR1 is LNHDA and CDR2 is SQIVND (reference sequence). Trimming pared 4 bases from V and 1 base from J, leaving 17 bases between. This chain's CDR3 is CASSTSWRGRSNQPQHF. As DNA, the CDR3 is TGTGCCAGTAGTACATCCTGGCGGGGGCGAAGCAATCAGCCCCAGCATTTT.

CDR3 region: CASSRGQLNTEAFF. CDR3 in DNA: TGCGCCAGCAGCCGCGGACAGCTGAACACTGAAGCTTTCTTT. The chain couples TRBV4-1 to TRBJ1-1; D perhaps matches TRBD1 (6 bases). The length of the CDR3 is 14 residues. Germline V gene data show CDR1 as MGHRA and CDR2 as YSYEKL. Trimming shortened V by 4 bases and J by 0 bases, and 9 bases separated the two germline ends.

The J gene is TRBJ2-7, the V gene TRBV27; TRBD1 matches 7 bases. The J segment lost 3 bases and the V segment lost 8 bases, leaving 4 bases of the junction unmatched. Germline V gene data show CDR1 as MNHEY and CDR2 as SMNVEV (reference sequence). The CDR3 totals 12 residues. The CDR3 sequence: CASRDRVYEQYF. The CDR3 nucleotides read TGTGCCAGCCGGGACAGAGTCTACGAGCAGTACTTC.

The chain joins TRBV19 to TRBJ2-7; 7 bases line up with TRBD1. CDR3 length: 14 amino acids. The V gene end was trimmed by 3 bases and the J gene end by 5 bases; junction bases not matched to a gene: 7. Germline CDR1 reads LNHDA; CDR2 reads SQIVND (reference sequence). CDR3 region: CASSIDRVTDEQYF. CDR3 coding DNA: TGTGCCAGTAGTATCGACAGGGTGACGGACGAGCAGTACTTC.

The chain is built from TRBV19 and TRBJ1-2; tentative D call: TRBD1 (5 bases). CDR1 is LNHDA and CDR2 is SQIVND in the germline V gene (reference sequence). The CDR3 is made up of 12 amino acids. Trimming left V 5 bases short and J 4 bases short, with 8 bases between. The CDR3: CASSPQGYGYTF. CDR3 DNA: TGTGCCAGTAGTCCTCAGGGCTATGGCTACACCTTC. The variable domain in full, with the rest retrieved from reference TRBV19 and TRBJ1-2, is DGGITQSPKYLFRKEGQNVTLSCEQNLNHDAMYWYRQDPGQGLRLIYYSQIVNDFQKGDIAEGYSVSREKKESFPLTVTSAQKNPTAFYLCASSPQGYGYTFGSGTRLTVV.